The 19 T cell receptor beta chains reported below all come from one sample, sequenced in a study of T cells in Graves' hyperthyroidism and ophthalmopathy. What was amplified from RNA transcripts were TCR beta CDR3 regions. With the HTBI primer set, the TCR CDR3 went through a first round of RT-PCR. One entry per CDR3 protein results from TCRdb running MiXCR on the multiplex PCR reads. The sample includes about 480,000 distinct CDR3 sequences, less than 25% seen only once; the top ten take about half. Sequenced sample: blood. The receptors here all came from a woman between 65 and 79 years old with Graves' ophthalmopathy.

This clonotype was found a few times. The rearrangement uses TRBV12-5 and TRBJ2-1, with D maybe TRBD2 (6 bases). The germline V gene encodes CDR1 LGHNT and CDR2 FRNRAP. V was clipped by 1 base and J by 12 bases, with 7 bases between them. The CDR3 spans 11 residues. The CDR3 sequence is CASGLGLVQFF. The CDR3 DNA sequence: TGTGCTAGTGGTTTGGGACTAGTGCAGTTCTTC.

V is TRBV9 and J is TRBJ2-1, with TRBD2 matching over 11 bases. V lost 2 bases, J lost 8 bases, and 6 bases stayed unmatched. Germline CDR1 reads SGDLS; CDR2 reads YYNGEE. The CDR3 spans 15 residues. The CDR3 here is CASSVMGLAVDEQFF. The CDR3, as DNA: TGTGCCAGCAGCGTTATGGGACTAGCGGTCGATGAGCAGTTCTTC.

The chain recombines TRBV9 with TRBJ2-1; D gene uncertain. V was clipped by 4 bases and J by 4 bases, with 9 bases between them. CDR3 length equals 13 residues. Germline V CDR1 and CDR2: SGDLS, YYNGEE. The CDR3 DNA sequence: TGTGCCAGCAGCTGGACGGATTACAATGAGCAGTTCTTC. Its translation: CASSWTDYNEQFF.

The V call is TRBV7-2, the J call TRBJ2-5; 11 bases are shared with TRBD1. V was pared by 5 bases and J by 4 bases, with 3 bases of the junction left unmatched. Germline CDR1 SGHTA, CDR2 FQGNSA. The CDR3 covers 14 residues. The CDR3 sequence is CASSRTGGPETQYF. The CDR3 DNA reads TGTGCCAGCAGCCGGACAGGGGGCCCAGAGACCCAGTACTTC. The full variable domain, in which reference TRBV7-2 and TRBJ2-5 provide the parts outside the CDR3, is GAGVSQSPSNKVTEKGKDVELRCDPISGHTALYWYRQSLGQGLEFLIYFQGNSAPDKSGLPSDRFSAERTGGSVSTLTIQRTQQEDSAVYLCASSRTGGPETQYFGPGTRLLVL.

The chain joins TRBV20-1 to TRBJ2-2, with 7 bases identical to TRBD1. V shed 6 bases, J shed 2 bases, and the junction held 12 bases outside the gene matches. Per the germline V gene, CDR1 is DFQATT and CDR2 is SNEGSKA (reference sequence). CDR3 length: 16 amino acids. This chain's CDR3 is CSAPRGRGINTGELFF. In DNA, the CDR3 is TGCAGTGCCCCGAGGGGGCGAGGGATTAACACCGGGGAGCTGTTTTTT.

This clonotype was observed a handful of times. This rearrangement joins TRBV10-3 to TRBJ2-7; TRBD1 aligns across 7 bases. The CDR3 is 13 residues long. J gave up 4 bases and V 6 bases, and 6 bases lay outside the gene matches. The germline V gene has CDR1 ENHRY and CDR2 SYGVKD. CDR3 sequence reads: CAIRETGRYEQYF. The CDR3 nucleotides read TGTGCCATCAGGGAGACAGGGAGATACGAGCAGTACTTC.

This chain's CDR3 is CASKGTGNYEQYF. In DNA form, the CDR3 reads TGTGCCAGCAAAGGGACAGGCAACTACGAGCAGTACTTC. This rearrangement joins TRBV27 to TRBJ2-7; 8 positions agree with TRBD1. Per the germline V gene, CDR1 is MNHEY and CDR2 is SMNVEV (reference sequence). The CDR3 sequence is 13 residues long. V was clipped by 7 bases and J by 3 bases; unmatched bases: 5.

This clonotype was counted a few times. The chain uses TRBV12-3 or TRBV12-4 and TRBJ1-6; TRBD1 aligns across 8 bases. J lost 9 bases, V lost 10 bases, and 8 bases had no gene match. This CDR3 region has 13 residues. The CDR3 reads CATRGQGGSPLHF. Here the CDR3 DNA reads TGTGCCACAAGAGGACAGGGAGGTTCACCCCTCCACTTT.

The table lists this clonotype with many counts. The chain couples TRBV6-2 or TRBV6-3 to TRBJ2-1, with 11 bases matching TRBD2. V was pared by 7 bases and J by 2 bases, with 4 bases of the junction left unmatched. Germline V CDR1 and CDR2: MNHEY, SVGEGT. This CDR3 contains 15 residues. CDR3 nucleotides: TGTGCCAGCACCGCTAGCGGGGGGACCTACAATGAGCAGTTCTTC. This translates into CASTASGGTYNEQFF.

About this clonotype itself: A read error is possible here, since a much larger clone lies one base away. This chain uses TRBV12-3 or TRBV12-4 with TRBJ2-3; 7 positions match TRBD2. V trimming: 6 bases; J trimming: 2 bases; junction bases outside the gene matches: 11. CDR3 length: 16 amino acids. CDR3 loop: CASSRASGFITDTQYF. The DNA for the CDR3 is TGTGCCAGCAGCCGTGCTAGCGGTTTCATCACAGATACGCAGTATTTT.

This clonotype was recorded many times. DNA of the CDR3: TGCGCCAGCAGCTTGGATGTGAACACTGAAGCTTTCTTT. Protein sequence: CASSLDVNTEAFF. V usage is TRBV5-1 and J usage is TRBJ1-1; no clear D gene. The germline CDR1 and CDR2 sequences are SGHRS and YFSETQ. The V and J ends lost 0 bases and 0 bases respectively, with 3 bases between them. The CDR3 totals 13 residues.

The rearrangement joins TRBV10-3 to TRBJ2-2; D is ambiguous. Germline V gives CDR1 ENHRY, CDR2 SYGVKD. CDR3 length: 13 amino acids. The germline V and J ends were trimmed by 0 bases and 6 bases, with 5 bases remaining between them. The CDR3, as DNA: TGTGCCATCAGTGAGTCTGTTCCCGGGGAGCTGTTTTTT. It is translated as CAISESVPGELFF.

The chain is built from TRBV9 and TRBJ1-3; 8 nucleotides line up with TRBD1. Trimming took 3 bases from V and 4 from J; bases not matched to a gene: 3. This CDR3 region has 14 residues. Germline CDR1 and CDR2: SGDLS and YYNGEE. DNA for the CDR3: TGTGCCAGCAGCGAACGGACAGGGGGAAACACCATATATTTT. This sequence encodes CASSERTGGNTIYF.

This chain connects TRBV7-9 to TRBJ2-2; 9 nucleotides match TRBD2. Germline V gene sequence: CDR1 SEHNR, CDR2 FQNEAQ (reference sequence). With 8 bases clipped from V and 1 base from J, the junction kept 5 bases outside the gene matches. CDR3 length: 15 residues. The DNA of the CDR3 is TGTGCCAGCCAGGGACTAGCAGTGAACACCGGGGAGCTGTTTTTT. Its translation is CASQGLAVNTGELFF. The full variable domain, with the rest looked up from reference TRBV7-9 and TRBJ2-2, is DTGVSQNPRHKITKRGQNVTFRCDPISEHNRLYWYRQTLGQGPEFLTYFQNEAQLEKSRLLSDRFSAERPKGSFSTLEIQRTEQGDSAMYLCASQGLAVNTGELFFGEGSRLTVL.

This clonotype showed up many times. The chain recombines TRBV27 with TRBJ1-5; D not certain. Trimming removed 4 bases from V and 7 bases from J, with 11 bases in between. The CDR3 runs 13 residues. Germline loops: CDR1 MNHEY, CDR2 SMNVEV (reference sequence). The CDR3: CASSSISTQPQHF. In DNA, the CDR3 is TGTGCCAGCAGTTCAATATCGACCCAGCCCCAGCATTTT.

This clonotype was seen ten or more times. The chain joins TRBV6-1 to TRBJ1-6, with D unresolved. Germline V gene sequence: CDR1 MNHNS, CDR2 SASEGT. V dropped 2 bases and J dropped 7 bases, with 6 bases sitting between them. This CDR3 comprises 13 residues. The CDR3 spells CASSERGNSPLHF. Here the CDR3 DNA reads TGTGCCAGCAGTGAAAGAGGGAATTCACCCCTCCACTTT.

The sample holds a few counts of this clonotype. The rearrangement uses TRBV3-1 and TRBJ2-1; TRBD2 matches at 7 bases. Germline-derived CDR1 and CDR2 are LGHDT and YNNKEL (reference sequence). The ends lost 1 base at V and 6 bases at J; junction bases unmatched: 3. The CDR3 consists of 14 residues. CDR3 DNA: TGTGCCAGCAGCCAAGGACTAGCAGTCAATGAGCAGTTCTTC. It specifies CASSQGLAVNEQFF.

This clonotype has only a few counts. The V and J genes are TRBV11-2 and TRBJ2-7; perhaps TRBD1 as D (5 bases). Germline V gene data show CDR1 as SGHAT and CDR2 as FQNNGV. V lost 3 bases, J lost 1 base, and 13 bases lay in between. The CDR3 contains 15 residues. Written as DNA, the CDR3 is TGTGCCAGCAGCTTCGATTCGACAGCTTCCTACGAGCAGTACTTC. Its protein product is CASSFDSTASYEQYF. Looking up the rest from reference TRBV11-2 and TRBJ2-7 gives the full variable domain: EAGVAQSPRYKIIEKRQSVAFWCNPISGHATLYWYQQILGQGPKLLIQFQNNGVVDDSQLPKDRFSAERLKGVDSTLKIQPAKLEDSAVYLCASSFDSTASYEQYFGPGTRLTVT.

The J gene is TRBJ2-2, the V gene TRBV15; 8 bases are shared with TRBD2. The CDR3 length is 18 residues. Per germline, CDR1 LNHNV and CDR2 YYDKDF (reference sequence). Trimming at V came to 0 bases and at J to 4 bases, leaving 10 bases not matched to a gene. The CDR3 DNA follows: TGTGCCACCAGCAGAGATAAAGGACTAGCAGTTCTCACCGGGGAGCTGTTTTTT. Protein sequence: CATSRDKGLAVLTGELFF.